The present T cell receptor beta chain was sequenced within a study of shared clonotypes between healthy human individuals. Germline CDR1 is SGDLS and CDR2 is YYNGEE. Trimming took off 0 bases at V and 3 bases at J, with 8 bases between the two ends. The CDR3 covers 14 residues. Some clones are missing from TCRdb's copy, which holds only in-frame ones; the method was immunoSEQ multiplex PCR. The sample records 400,000 to 600,000 clones, about 80% being singletons. In the case of this clone: The sample contains more than one DNA sequence encoding this CDR3.

Sequencing used PBMCs. This sequence joins TRBV9 and TRBJ2-3; possible D gene TRBD2, 5 bases. This TCR came from a woman in her 40s in good health. Some clones in this sample may be carry-over from other donors' samples. The CDR3 sequence: CASSVETSTDTQYF. The CDR3 region has the DNA TGTGCCAGCAGCGTAGAAACTAGTACAGATACGCAGTATTTT.